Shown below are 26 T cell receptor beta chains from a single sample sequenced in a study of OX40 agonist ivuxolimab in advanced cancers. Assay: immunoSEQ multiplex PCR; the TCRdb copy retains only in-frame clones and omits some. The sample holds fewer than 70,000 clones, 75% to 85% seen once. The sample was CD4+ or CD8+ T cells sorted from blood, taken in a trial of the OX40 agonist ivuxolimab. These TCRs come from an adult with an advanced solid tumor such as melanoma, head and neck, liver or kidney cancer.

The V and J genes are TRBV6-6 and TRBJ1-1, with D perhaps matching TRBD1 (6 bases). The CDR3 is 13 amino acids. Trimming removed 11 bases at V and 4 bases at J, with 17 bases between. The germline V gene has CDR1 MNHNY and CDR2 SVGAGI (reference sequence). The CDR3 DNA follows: TGTGCCGGGGGGGGGCCGGGATCCACTGAAGCTTTCTTT. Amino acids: CAGGGPGSTEAFF.

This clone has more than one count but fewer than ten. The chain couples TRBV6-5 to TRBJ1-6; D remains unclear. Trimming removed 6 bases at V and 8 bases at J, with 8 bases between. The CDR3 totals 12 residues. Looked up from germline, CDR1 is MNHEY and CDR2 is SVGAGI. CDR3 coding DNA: TGTGCCAGCAGGTTCGGGGATTCACCCCTCCACTTT. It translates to CASRFGDSPLHF.

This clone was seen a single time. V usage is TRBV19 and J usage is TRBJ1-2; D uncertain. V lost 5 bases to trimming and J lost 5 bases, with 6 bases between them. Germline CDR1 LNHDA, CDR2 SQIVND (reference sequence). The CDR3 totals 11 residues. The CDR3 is CASSPKYGYTF. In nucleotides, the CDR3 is TGTGCCAGTAGTCCCAAGTATGGCTACACCTTC. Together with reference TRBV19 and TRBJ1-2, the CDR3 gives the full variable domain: DGGITQSPKYLFRKEGQNVTLSCEQNLNHDAMYWYRQDPGQGLRLIYYSQIVNDFQKGDIAEGYSVSREKKESFPLTVTSAQKNPTAFYLCASSPKYGYTFGSGTRLTVV.

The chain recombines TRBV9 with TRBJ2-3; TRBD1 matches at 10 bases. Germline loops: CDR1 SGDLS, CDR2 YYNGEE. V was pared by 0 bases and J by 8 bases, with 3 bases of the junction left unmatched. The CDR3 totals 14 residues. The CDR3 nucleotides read TGTGCCAGCAGCGTAGTCTGGGACAGGGGTACGCAGTATTTT. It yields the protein CASSVVWDRGTQYF.

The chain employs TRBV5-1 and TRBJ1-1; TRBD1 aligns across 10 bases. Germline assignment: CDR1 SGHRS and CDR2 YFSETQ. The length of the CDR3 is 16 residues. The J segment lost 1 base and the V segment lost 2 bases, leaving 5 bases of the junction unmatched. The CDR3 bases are TGCGCCAGCAGCTTTCGGACAGGGGGGCCGAACACTGAAGCTTTCTTT. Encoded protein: CASSFRTGGPNTEAFF.

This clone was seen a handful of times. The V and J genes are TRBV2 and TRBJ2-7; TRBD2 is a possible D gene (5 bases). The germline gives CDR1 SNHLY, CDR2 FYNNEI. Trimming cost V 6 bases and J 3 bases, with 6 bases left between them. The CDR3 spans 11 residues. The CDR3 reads CASSGVYEQYF. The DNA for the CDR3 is TGTGCCAGCAGCGGGGTCTACGAGCAGTACTTC. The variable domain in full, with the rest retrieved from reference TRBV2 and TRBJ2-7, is EPEVTQTPSHQVTQMGQEVILRCVPISNHLYFYWYRQILGQKVEFLVSFYNNEISEKSEIFDDQFSVERPDGSNFTLKIRSTKLEDSAMYFCASSGVYEQYFGPGTRLTVT.

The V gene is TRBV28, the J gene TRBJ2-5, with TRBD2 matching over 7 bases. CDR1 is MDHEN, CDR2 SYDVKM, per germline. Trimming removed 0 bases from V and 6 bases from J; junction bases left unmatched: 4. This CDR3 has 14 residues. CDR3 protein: CASSLWGGLKTQYF. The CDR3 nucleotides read TGTGCCAGCAGTTTATGGGGGGGGTTGAAGACCCAGTACTTC.

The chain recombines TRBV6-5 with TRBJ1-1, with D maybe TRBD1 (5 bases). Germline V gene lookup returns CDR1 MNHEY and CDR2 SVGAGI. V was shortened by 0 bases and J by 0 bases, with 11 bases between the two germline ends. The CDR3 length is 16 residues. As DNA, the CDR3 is TGTGCCAGCAGTTACTCACTTCGGGGGGTGAACACTGAAGCTTTCTTT. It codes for CASSYSLRGVNTEAFF.

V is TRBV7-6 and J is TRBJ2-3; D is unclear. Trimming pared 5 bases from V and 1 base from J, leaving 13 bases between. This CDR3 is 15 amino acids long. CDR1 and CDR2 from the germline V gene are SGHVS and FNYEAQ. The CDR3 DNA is TGTGCCAGCAGCGAGGCCCTAAGTCGCACAGATACGCAGTATTTT. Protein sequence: CASSEALSRTDTQYF.

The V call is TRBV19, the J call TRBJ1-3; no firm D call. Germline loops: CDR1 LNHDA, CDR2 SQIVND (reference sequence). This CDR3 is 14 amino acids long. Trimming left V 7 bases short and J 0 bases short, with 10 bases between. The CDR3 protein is CASTGAFSGNTIYF. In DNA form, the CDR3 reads TGTGCCAGTACGGGAGCATTCTCTGGAAACACCATATATTTT.

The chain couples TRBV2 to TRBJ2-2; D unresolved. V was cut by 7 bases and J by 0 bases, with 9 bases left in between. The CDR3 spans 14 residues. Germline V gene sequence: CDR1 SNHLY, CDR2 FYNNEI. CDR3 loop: CASKAATNTGELFF. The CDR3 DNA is TGTGCCAGCAAAGCCGCCACGAACACCGGGGAGCTGTTTTTT.

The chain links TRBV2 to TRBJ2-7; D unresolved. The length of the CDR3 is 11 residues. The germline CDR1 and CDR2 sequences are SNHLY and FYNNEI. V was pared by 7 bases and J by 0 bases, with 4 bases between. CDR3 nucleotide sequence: TGTGCCAGCACTGACTCCTACGAGCAGTACTTC. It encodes CASTDSYEQYF. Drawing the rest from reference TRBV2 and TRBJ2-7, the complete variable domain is EPEVTQTPSHQVTQMGQEVILRCVPISNHLYFYWYRQILGQKVEFLVSFYNNEISEKSEIFDDQFSVERPDGSNFTLKIRSTKLEDSAMYFCASTDSYEQYFGPGTRLTVT.

This CDR3 is CASSQRAKGQDNSPLHF. The DNA of the CDR3 is TGTGCCAGCAGCCAGAGGGCCAAGGGACAGGATAATTCACCCCTCCACTTT. V usage is TRBV7-6 and J usage is TRBJ1-6, with TRBD1 matching 8 bases. The V gene end was trimmed by 5 bases and the J gene end by 5 bases; junction bases not matched to a gene: 11. The CDR3 covers 17 residues. Germline V gives CDR1 SGHVS, CDR2 FNYEAQ.

The CDR3 bases are TGTGCCAGCAGCTTAAACGGAAAGAACACTGAAGCTTTCTTT. Translating it yields CASSLNGKNTEAFF. The gene calls are TRBV7-2 and TRBJ1-1; D call uncertain. The length of the CDR3 is 14 residues. Germline V CDR1 and CDR2: SGHTA, FQGNSA. The V end lost 2 bases, the J end lost 1 base, and 8 bases lay between the germline ends.

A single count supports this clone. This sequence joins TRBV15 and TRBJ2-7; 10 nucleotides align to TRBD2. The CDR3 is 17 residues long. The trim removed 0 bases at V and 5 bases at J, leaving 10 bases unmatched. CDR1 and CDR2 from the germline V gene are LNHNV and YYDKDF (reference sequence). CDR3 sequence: CATSRERRLAGSHEQYF. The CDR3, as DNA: TGTGCCACCAGCAGAGAGAGGAGACTAGCGGGTTCCCACGAGCAGTACTTC.

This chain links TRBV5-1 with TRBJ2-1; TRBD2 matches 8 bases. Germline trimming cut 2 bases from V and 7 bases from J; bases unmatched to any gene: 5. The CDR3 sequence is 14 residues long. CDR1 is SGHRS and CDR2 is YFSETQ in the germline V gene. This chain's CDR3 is CASSLLSGVNEQFF. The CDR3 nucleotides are TGCGCCAGCAGCTTACTTAGCGGGGTTAATGAGCAGTTCTTC.

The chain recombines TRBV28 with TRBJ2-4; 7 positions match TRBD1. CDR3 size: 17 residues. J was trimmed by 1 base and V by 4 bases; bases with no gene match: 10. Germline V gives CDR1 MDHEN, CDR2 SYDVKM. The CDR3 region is CASSYGTAEGAKNIQYF. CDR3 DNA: TGTGCCAGCAGTTACGGGACAGCCGAAGGTGCCAAAAACATTCAGTACTTC.

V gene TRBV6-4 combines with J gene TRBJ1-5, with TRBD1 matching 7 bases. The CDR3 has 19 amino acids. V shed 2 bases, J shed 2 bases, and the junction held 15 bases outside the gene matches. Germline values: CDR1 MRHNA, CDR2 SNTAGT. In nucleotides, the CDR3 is TGTGCCAGCAGTGACCACATGACCTTGGACAGGAGGCGCAATCAGCCCCAGCATTTT. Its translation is CASSDHMTLDRRRNQPQHF.

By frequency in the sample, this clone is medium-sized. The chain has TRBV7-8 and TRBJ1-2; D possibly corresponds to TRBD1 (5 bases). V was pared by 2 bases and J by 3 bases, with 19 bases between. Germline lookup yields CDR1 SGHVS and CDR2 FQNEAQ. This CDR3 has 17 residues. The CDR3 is CASSLSRGTSPDYGYTF. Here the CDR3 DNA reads TGTGCCAGCAGCTTATCCAGAGGGACCTCTCCCGACTATGGCTACACCTTC.

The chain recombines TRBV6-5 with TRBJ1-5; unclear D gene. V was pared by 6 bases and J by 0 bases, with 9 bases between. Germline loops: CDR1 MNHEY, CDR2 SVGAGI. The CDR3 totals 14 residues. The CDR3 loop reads CASRQTYSNQPQHF. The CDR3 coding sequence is TGTGCCAGCAGGCAAACTTATAGCAATCAGCCCCAGCATTTT.

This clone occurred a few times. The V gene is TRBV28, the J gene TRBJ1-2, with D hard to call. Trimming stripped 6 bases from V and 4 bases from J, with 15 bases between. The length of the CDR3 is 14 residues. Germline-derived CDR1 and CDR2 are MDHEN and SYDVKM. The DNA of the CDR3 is TGTGCCAGCAGGATCCTGAGTCCCCGCTATGGCTACACCTTC. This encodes CASRILSPRYGYTF.

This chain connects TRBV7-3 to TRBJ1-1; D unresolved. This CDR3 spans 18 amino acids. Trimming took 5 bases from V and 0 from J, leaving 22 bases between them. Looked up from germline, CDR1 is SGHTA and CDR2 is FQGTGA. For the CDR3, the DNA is TGTGCCAGCAGCCCGGCGGTGGCAGCGCCGGGGATGAACACTGAAGCTTTCTTT. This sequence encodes CASSPAVAAPGMNTEAFF.

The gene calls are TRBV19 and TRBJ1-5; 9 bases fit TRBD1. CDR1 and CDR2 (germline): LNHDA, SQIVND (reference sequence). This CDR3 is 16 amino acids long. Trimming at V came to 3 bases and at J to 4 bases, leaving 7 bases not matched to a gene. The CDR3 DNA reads TGTGCCAGTAGTATTTTCGGACAGGGGATAAATCAGCCCCAGCATTTT. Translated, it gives CASSIFGQGINQPQHF.

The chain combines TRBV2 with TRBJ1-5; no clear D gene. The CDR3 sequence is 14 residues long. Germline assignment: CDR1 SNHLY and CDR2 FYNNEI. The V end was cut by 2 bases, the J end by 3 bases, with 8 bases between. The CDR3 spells CASSEMSSNQPQHF. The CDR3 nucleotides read TGTGCCAGCAGTGAAATGAGTTCCAATCAGCCCCAGCATTTT.

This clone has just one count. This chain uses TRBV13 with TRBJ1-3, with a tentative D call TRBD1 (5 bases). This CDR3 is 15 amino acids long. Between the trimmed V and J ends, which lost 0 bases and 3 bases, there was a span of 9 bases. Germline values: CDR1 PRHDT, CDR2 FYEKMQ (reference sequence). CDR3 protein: CASSLGRGGGNTIYF. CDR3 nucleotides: TGTGCCAGCAGCTTAGGGAGGGGAGGTGGAAACACCATATATTTT.

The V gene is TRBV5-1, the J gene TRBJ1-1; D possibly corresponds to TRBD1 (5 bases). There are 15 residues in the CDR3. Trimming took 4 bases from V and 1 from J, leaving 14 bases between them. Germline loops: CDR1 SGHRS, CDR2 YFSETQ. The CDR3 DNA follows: TGCGCCAGCAGCACCACGACGGGGGGGAACACTGAAGCTTTCTTT. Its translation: CASSTTTGGNTEAFF.